This is a list of T cell receptor beta chains from one sample in a study of blood T cells in healthy people across ages. TCRdb passed the 5' RACE reads through MiXCR, listing each CDR3 protein once. The sample consists of 800,000 or so distinct CDR3 sequences, 25% of them appearing once. The data also belong to a second study, concerning T cells of mothers and their children.

The sequenced sample was blood. The source of these receptors is a boy aged 5-17 years in good health. Each CDR3 is given with its conserved first and last residue. D genes are given only for firm matches. Only part of the rows carry a size: once, few, many, or a class if the clone is expanded.

TGTGCCATCAGACAGGGAGTTGGGGCCAACGTCCTGACTTTC | CAIRQGVGANVLTF | - | TRBJ2-6 | few | TRBV10-3
TGCAGCGTTCGGGCAGGGGCCACCGGGGAGCTGTTTTTT | CSVRAGATGELFF | - | TRBJ2-2 | - | TRBV29-1
TGTGCCAGCAGCTTAGTCCCTCTAACGGGGGGGAGAGAGACCCAGTACTTC | CASSLVPLTGGRETQYF | TRBD2 | TRBJ2-5 | - | TRBV11-2
TGTGCCAGCAGCTTCCGGGCCTCTCCCACAGATACGCAGTATTTT | CASSFRASPTDTQYF | - | TRBJ2-3 | - | TRBV7-2
TGTGCCAGCAGCTTTGGGACTAGCAGTTCCTACGAGCAGTACTTC | CASSFGTSSSYEQYF | TRBD2 | TRBJ2-7 | - | TRBV7-3
TGTGCCAGCAGGTCGACTGCCTCTAATGAGCAGTTCTTC | CASRSTASNEQFF | - | TRBJ2-1 | few | TRBV4-2
TGTGCCAGCTCACAGGGGACCACCGGGGAGCTGTTTTTT | CASSQGTTGELFF | - | TRBJ2-2 | few | TRBV18
TGCAGTGCTACTAGCGGAATCACCTACGAGCAGTACTTC | CSATSGITYEQYF | TRBD2 | TRBJ2-7 | - | TRBV20-1
TGTGCCAGCAGCTTGTTCGACGGGTACTATGGCTACACCTTC | CASSLFDGYYGYTF | - | TRBJ1-2 | few | TRBV5-5
TGTGCCAGCAGTCCCGGGGGTATCACAGATACGCAGTATTTT | CASSPGGITDTQYF | - | TRBJ2-3 | few | TRBV6-2/TRBV6-3
TGTGCCAGCGCATATCAGCGGGAGGTGGAGCAGTTCTTC | CASAYQREVEQFF | TRBD2 | TRBJ2-1 | - | TRBV6-1
TGCAGTGCCCCAAACCCTAAAGATTACTCCTACGAGCAGTACTTC | CSAPNPKDYSYEQYF | - | TRBJ2-7 | few | TRBV20-1
TGTGCCAGCAGCCCCAGCGGCGGGAGAATGTACGAGCAGTACTTC | CASSPSGGRMYEQYF | TRBD2 | TRBJ2-7 | - | TRBV6-2/TRBV6-3
TGTGCCAGCAGCCAATCACTAGCGCGTGGGAATGAGCAGTTCTTC | CASSQSLARGNEQFF | TRBD2 | TRBJ2-1 | - | TRBV3-1
TGTGCCAGCAGTTACTCCTCCACTAGGGACACAGATACGCAGTATTTT | CASSYSSTRDTDTQYF | - | TRBJ2-3 | few | TRBV6-2/TRBV6-3
TGTGCCAGCAGCCAATACCCCGGGACTGAAAAAGGAGAGACCCAGTACTTC | CASSQYPGTEKGETQYF | - | TRBJ2-5 | few | TRBV3-1
TGTGCCAGCAGCCCCTCGCTGGGGGGGACAGTATACAATGAGCAGTTCTTC | CASSPSLGGTVYNEQFF | - | TRBJ2-1 | - | TRBV7-9
TGCGCCAGCAGCTTGGGCTCTTCTGGGTTGAGCTATGGCTACACCTTC | CASSLGSSGLSYGYTF | - | TRBJ1-2 | - | TRBV5-1
TGTGCCACCAGTGATCCTCCCAGGGGCTACCACGAGCAGTACTTC | CATSDPPRGYHEQYF | - | TRBJ2-7 | - | TRBV24-1
TGCAGTGCTAGAGTAAGAAAAGGGGACGGAAACACCATATATTTT | CSARVRKGDGNTIYF | - | TRBJ1-3 | - | TRBV20-1
TGTGCCAGCAGTCCACTAGCGGGGGGGCTCCGGTACGAGCAGTACTTC | CASSPLAGGLRYEQYF | TRBD2 | TRBJ2-7 | - | TRBV27
TGTGCCAGCAGCTCACGGACAGGGCCGTGGTCGGAGCAGTACTTC | CASSSRTGPWSEQYF | TRBD1 | TRBJ2-7 | - | TRBV7-9
TGTGCCAGCAGCTCCTGGGACAGGGGAAGCACAGATACGCAGTATTTT | CASSSWDRGSTDTQYF | TRBD1 | TRBJ2-3 | - | TRBV7-8
TGCGCCAGCAGCTTGGAACCCGGGGCGGCCACCGGGGAGCTGTTTTTT | CASSLEPGAATGELFF | - | TRBJ2-2 | few | TRBV5-1
TGCGCCAGCAGCCAAGTCGTAGCGGGAGGAAACAATGAGCAGTTCTTC | CASSQVVAGGNNEQFF | TRBD2 | TRBJ2-1 | few | TRBV4-1